This TCR beta chain was captured in a study of Tregs in tolerant kidney transplant recipients. Study-level background: An approximately three-day belatacept mixed lymphocyte reaction, sometimes plus 5-day graft donor restimulation, preceded CD4+CD25+CD127- sorting.

Unmatched junction bases numbered 6, after V lost 5 bases and J lost 5 bases. Germline V gene data show CDR1 as SGHRS and CDR2 as YFSETQ. The CDR3 totals 15 residues. Study outcomes and limitations: Donor-specific Treg expansion exceeded global Treg expansion in tolerant patients, suggesting antigen drive.

Of note for this clone: As yet, its antigen is unknown.

Sequencing was performed with immunoSEQ multiplex PCR; in TCRdb, only in-frame clones are kept and a portion is missing. The table lists 9,500 to 11,000 clones, around nine tenths of them singletons. J is TRBJ2-7 and V is TRBV5-1; 14 bases are a match to TRBD2. The source was Tregs from blood cultured with allogeneic cells, collected before the transplant. This clonotype was obtained from a human patient who received a combined kidney and bone marrow transplant. CDR3 amino acids: CASSQGLAGVHEQYF. The CDR3 DNA reads as TGCGCCAGCAGTCAGGGACTAGCGGGAGTCCACGAGCAGTACTTC.